Shown below are 31 T cell receptor beta chains from a single sample sequenced in a study of human T cells and chemical hapten exposure. TCRdb used MiXCR to reprocess the RACE reads, holding one entry per CDR3 protein. This sample has around 350,000 distinct CDR3 sequences, with 5.5% found just once. Time point reported: pre-sensitization, week 0. As to treatment: therapeutic diphenylcyclopropenone sensitization with weekly scalp DPC. Sequenced material: whole blood, taken in connection with sensitization to the hapten diphenylcyclopropenone (DPC). The source is a woman aged 18-30 years with alopecia areata. Some clones in this sample may be carry-over from other donors' samples.

This rearrangement joins TRBV12-3 or TRBV12-4 to TRBJ2-3; D is perhaps TRBD2 (6 bases). The CDR3 extends over 17 amino acids. V dropped 3 bases and J dropped 1 base, with 17 bases sitting between them. The CDR3 DNA is TGTGCCAGCAGTTTCCTGGAGCGGGTCGTTGGCACAGATACGCAGTATTTT. Residues: CASSFLERVVGTDTQYF.

To note about this clonotype: One end of the junction fails to match germline, which may point to a read error. The chain has TRBV7-7 and TRBJ2-2; TRBD1 matches 8 bases. CDR1 SSHAT and CDR2 FNYEAQ come from the germline V gene (reference sequence). CDR3 length: 15 residues. CDR3 region: CASSRGQVNTGELFF. DNA for the CDR3: TGTGCTAGCAGCCGGGGACAGGTTAACACCGGGGAGCTGTTTTTT.

V usage is TRBV24-1 and J usage is TRBJ2-5; D may be TRBD1 or TRBD2 (5 bases each). V lost 2 bases to trimming and J lost 2 bases, with 11 bases between them. The CDR3 totals 15 residues. Germline lookup yields CDR1 KGHDR and CDR2 SFDVKD. The CDR3 here is CATSDSAWGQETQYF. DNA for the CDR3: TGTGCCACCAGTGATTCCGCGTGGGGGCAAGAGACCCAGTACTTC.

This clonotype was observed many times. The J gene is TRBJ1-1, the V gene TRBV15; no firm D call. Trimming removed 0 bases from V and 1 base from J, with 9 bases in between. The CDR3 covers 15 residues. In germline, CDR1 is LNHNV, CDR2 YYDKDF (reference sequence). The CDR3 DNA follows: TGTGCCACCAGCAGAGAACAGCAAGGGAACACTGAAGCTTTCTTT. Its protein is CATSREQQGNTEAFF.

This clonotype was seen a few times. The chain joins TRBV6-5 to TRBJ2-7; TRBD2 matches at 12 bases. The CDR3 is 16 amino acids. Germline CDR1 is MNHEY and CDR2 is SVGAGI. Trimming at V came to 0 bases and at J to 7 bases, leaving 7 bases not matched to a gene. CDR3 loop: CASSYSFLAGGREQYF. As DNA, the CDR3 is TGTGCCAGCAGTTACTCGTTCCTAGCGGGGGGGCGTGAGCAGTACTTC.

This clonotype showed up many times. The J gene is TRBJ1-5, the V gene TRBV4-2; no definite D call. V lost 1 base and J lost 4, with 14 bases in between. CDR3 length: 16 residues. Germline V lookup: CDR1 LGHNA, CDR2 YNFKEQ. This CDR3 reads CASSQVGNRRNQPQHF. The CDR3 nucleotides read TGTGCCAGCAGCCAAGTAGGGAACCGGAGAAATCAGCCCCAGCATTTT.

This clonotype was counted a few times. This rearrangement joins TRBV7-9 to TRBJ2-2; D gene unclear. The CDR3 runs 16 residues. Germline V gene sequence: CDR1 SEHNR, CDR2 FQNEAQ (reference sequence). Trimming pared 5 bases from V and 0 bases from J, leaving 13 bases between. CDR3 in DNA: TGTGCCAGCAGCGGGCGGACCTCCGCGAACACCGGGGAGCTGTTTTTT. Translated: CASSGRTSANTGELFF. The variable domain in full, with the rest retrieved from reference TRBV7-9 and TRBJ2-2, is DTGVSQNPRHKITKRGQNVTFRCDPISEHNRLYWYRQTLGQGPEFLTYFQNEAQLEKSRLLSDRFSAERPKGSFSTLEIQRTEQGDSAMYLCASSGRTSANTGELFFGEGSRLTVL.

This clonotype has ten or more counts. The genes are TRBV12-3 or TRBV12-4 and TRBJ2-3, with 9 bases aligning to TRBD2. The V gene end was trimmed by 6 bases and the J gene end by 9 bases; junction bases not matched to a gene: 7. This CDR3 has 13 residues. The CDR3 sequence: CASSRTSGGTQYF. CDR3 DNA sequence: TGTGCCAGCAGCCGGACGAGCGGGGGGACGCAGTATTTT.

This clonotype was observed at least ten times. The chain employs TRBV12-3 or TRBV12-4 and TRBJ2-1; D might be TRBD1 or TRBD2, each matching 5 bases. The CDR3 runs to 14 residues. The V and J ends lost 5 bases and 2 bases respectively, with 10 bases between them. The CDR3 reads CASSGWGTYNEQFF. CDR3 sequence (DNA): TGTGCCAGCAGTGGATGGGGGACCTACAATGAGCAGTTCTTC.

This clonotype was counted at least ten times. This rearrangement joins TRBV6-5 to TRBJ1-1, with D uncertain. Trimming stripped 2 bases from V and 0 bases from J, with 10 bases between. Germline-derived CDR1 and CDR2 are MNHEY and SVGAGI. The CDR3 covers 15 residues. DNA for the CDR3: TGTGCCAGCAGTTACGCGGGGATCATGAACACTGAAGCTTTCTTT. The encoded protein is CASSYAGIMNTEAFF.

A few counts support this clonotype. The chain employs TRBV7-9 and TRBJ1-2; 8 nucleotides align to TRBD1. The CDR3 is 16 amino acids. The junction had 14 bases not matched to a gene; V was cut back by 5 bases and J by 6 bases. Looked up from germline, CDR1 is SEHNR and CDR2 is FQNEAQ (reference sequence). Here the CDR3 reads CASSPGDRLWDHGYTF. CDR3 in DNA: TGTGCCAGCAGCCCTGGGGACAGGTTGTGGGATCATGGCTACACCTTC.

The table lists this clonotype with many counts. The V gene is TRBV7-2, the J gene TRBJ2-5; TRBD2 agrees at 8 bases. CDR3 length: 20 amino acids. The V and J ends lost 1 base and 5 bases, in that order; junction bases with no gene match: 21. Per the germline V gene, CDR1 is SGHTA and CDR2 is FQGNSA. The CDR3 region has the DNA TGTGCCAGCAGCTTAGAACTACCAACGGGGGGGCCGATTCGGGACGAGACCCAGTACTTC. Its protein product is CASSLELPTGGPIRDETQYF.

This clonotype was detected many times. The V call is TRBV9, the J call TRBJ2-7; no clear D gene. Deletions cut 0 bases from V and 0 bases from J, with 7 bases between. This CDR3 region has 14 residues. From germline, CDR1 is SGDLS and CDR2 YYNGEE. The DNA for the CDR3 is TGTGCCAGCAGCGTAGACCCTAGCTCCTACGAGCAGTACTTC. Protein sequence: CASSVDPSSYEQYF.

This clonotype was observed many times. The gene calls are TRBV7-2 and TRBJ2-5; D may be TRBD2 (5 bases). Trimming removed 7 bases at V and 3 bases at J, with 15 bases between. From germline, CDR1 is SGHTA and CDR2 FQGNSA. The CDR3 is made up of 14 amino acids. DNA of the CDR3: TGTGCCAGCAACCCCGGAGGAGTTAAAGAGACCCAGTACTTC. It yields the protein CASNPGGVKETQYF.

This clonotype was seen a few times. This chain joins TRBV4-3 and TRBJ1-5; D is unclear. V gave up 0 bases and J gave up 5 bases, with 11 bases separating them. The CDR3 has 15 amino acids. CDR1 is LGHNA, CDR2 YSLEER, per germline. This CDR3 is CASSQDPDGDQPQHF. The DNA of the CDR3 is TGCGCCAGCAGCCAAGATCCGGACGGGGATCAGCCCCAGCATTTT.

This clonotype was detected many times. This rearrangement joins TRBV4-1 to TRBJ2-3; no definite D call. Trimming took 1 base from V and 2 from J, leaving 10 bases between them. The germline gives CDR1 MGHRA, CDR2 YSYEKL. This CDR3 comprises 15 residues. CDR3: CASSQVHTYTDTQYF. The CDR3 nucleotides read TGCGCCAGCAGCCAAGTCCACACTTACACAGATACGCAGTATTTT.

This clonotype occurred a few times. V usage is TRBV4-2 and J usage is TRBJ1-1; a possible D gene is TRBD1 (5 bases). Trimming took off 3 bases at V and 2 bases at J, with 13 bases between the two ends. This CDR3 comprises 15 residues. From germline, CDR1 is LGHNA and CDR2 YNFKEQ. The CDR3 region is CASSHPDGANTEAFF. The CDR3 nucleotides are TGTGCCAGCAGCCACCCCGACGGGGCAAACACTGAAGCTTTCTTT.

The gene calls are TRBV6-6 and TRBJ1-1, with D unclear. This CDR3 has 15 residues. In germline, CDR1 is MNHNY, CDR2 SVGAGI (reference sequence). Trimming removed 8 bases from V and 1 base from J, with 17 bases in between. The CDR3 loop is CASSQGAVRNTEAFF. CDR3 sequence (DNA): TGTGCCAGCTCCCAAGGCGCAGTCAGGAACACTGAAGCTTTCTTT.

This clonotype has only one observation. The J gene is TRBJ1-2, the V gene TRBV6-5; 9 positions agree with TRBD1. Germline V gene data show CDR1 as MNHEY and CDR2 as SVGAGI. Trimming took 6 bases from V and 2 from J; bases not matched to a gene: 10. CDR3 length: 16 amino acids. The CDR3 loop is CASRDPTGGSNYGYTF. The CDR3 bases are TGTGCCAGCAGGGACCCCACAGGGGGCTCGAACTATGGCTACACCTTC.

V usage is TRBV12-3 or TRBV12-4 and J usage is TRBJ2-1; tentative D call: TRBD1 (6 bases). Trimming stripped 1 base from V and 1 base from J, with 14 bases between. The CDR3 has 17 amino acids. CDR3 bases: TGTGCCAGCAGTTTAGGGACAGCTAACCCTTCCTACAATGAGCAGTTCTTC. This encodes CASSLGTANPSYNEQFF.

This clonotype was recorded many times. This rearrangement joins TRBV4-3 to TRBJ1-3; D gene unclear. Germline loops: CDR1 LGHNA, CDR2 YSLEER. This CDR3 is 14 amino acids long. Trimming stripped 0 bases from V and 8 bases from J, with 11 bases between. CDR3 nucleotide sequence: TGCGCCAGCAGCCAAGAAAGGAGGGTTCACACCATATATTTT. This codes for CASSQERRVHTIYF.

At least ten counts were recorded for this clonotype. This chain links TRBV28 with TRBJ1-6; D ambiguous. Germline CDR1 and CDR2: MDHEN and SYDVKM. The CDR3 runs 14 residues. V lost 7 bases, J lost 0 bases, and 7 bases lay in between. CDR3 in amino acids: CASKPSSYNSPLHF. For the CDR3, the DNA is TGTGCCAGCAAGCCGAGCTCCTATAATTCACCCCTCCACTTT. The full variable domain, in which reference TRBV28 and TRBJ1-6 provide the parts outside the CDR3, is DVKVTQSSRYLVKRTGEKVFLECVQDMDHENMFWYRQDPGLGLRLIYFSYDVKMKEKGDIPEGYSVSREKKERFSLILESASTNQTSMYLCASKPSSYNSPLHFGNGTRLTVT.

This clonotype was counted only a few times. As DNA, the CDR3 is TGTGCCAGCAGTCCCGAGAGTGACGGACGCTACAATGAGCAGTTCTTC. This encodes CASSPESDGRYNEQFF. V and J are TRBV27 and TRBJ2-1; D unresolved. Germline lookup yields CDR1 MNHEY and CDR2 SMNVEV (reference sequence). The CDR3 sequence is 16 residues long. Trimming left V 5 bases short and J 3 bases short, with 17 bases between.

The chain uses TRBV4-2 and TRBJ2-7, with a possible D match to TRBD2 (6 bases). Germline V gene lookup returns CDR1 LGHNA and CDR2 YNFKEQ. This CDR3 comprises 15 residues. Between the trimmed V and J ends, which lost 4 bases and 7 bases, there was a span of 20 bases. The CDR3 DNA follows: TGTGCCAGCAGCCCAAGATCCGTGGGCGCGGGAGAGCAGTACTTC. The encoded protein is CASSPRSVGAGEQYF.

This clonotype was observed a few times. This chain joins TRBV6-5 and TRBJ1-2, with 9 nucleotides matching TRBD1. This CDR3 contains 17 residues. V was clipped by 5 bases and J by 1 base; unmatched bases: 11. Looked up from germline, CDR1 is MNHEY and CDR2 is SVGAGI. The CDR3 DNA reads as TGTGCCAGCAGTAAAAGGACAGGGGCCCATAATAACTATGGCTACACCTTC. As protein: CASSKRTGAHNNYGYTF.

This clonotype was recorded at least ten times. The chain is built from TRBV5-6 and TRBJ2-1; possible D gene TRBD2, 5 bases. There are 14 residues in the CDR3. The V gene lost 1 base and the J gene lost 9 bases, with 14 bases spanning the gap. CDR1 and CDR2 (germline): SGHDT, YYEEEE. The CDR3 sequence: CASSLTGYGAEQFF. CDR3 nucleotides: TGTGCCAGCAGCTTGACGGGGTATGGAGCTGAGCAGTTCTTC.

This clonotype came up many times. The rearrangement joins TRBV7-2 to TRBJ2-5; D might be TRBD1 or TRBD2, each matching 5 bases. Trimming shortened V by 2 bases and J by 2 bases, and 12 bases separated the two germline ends. The CDR3 is made up of 15 amino acids. Per germline, CDR1 SGHTA and CDR2 FQGNSA. The CDR3 region is CASSLSGTLQETQYF. Written as DNA, the CDR3 is TGTGCCAGCAGCTTATCCGGGACCTTGCAAGAGACCCAGTACTTC.

The chain uses TRBV13 and TRBJ2-4; 10 positions match TRBD1. From germline, CDR1 is PRHDT and CDR2 FYEKMQ (reference sequence). The J segment lost 8 bases and the V segment lost 4 bases, leaving 5 bases of the junction unmatched. The CDR3 contains 14 residues. The CDR3 protein is CASSSRTGGDIQYF. For the CDR3, the DNA is TGTGCCAGCAGCTCCCGGACAGGGGGAGACATTCAGTACTTC.

This clonotype was counted only a few times. J is TRBJ2-7 and V is TRBV6-2 or TRBV6-3, with 10 bases lining up with TRBD1. CDR3 length: 15 amino acids. CDR1 is MNHEY, CDR2 SVGEGT, per germline. With V trimmed by 6 bases and J by 2 bases, 7 bases remained unmatched. CDR3 loop: CASRHRTGGTYEQYF. The CDR3 DNA reads TGTGCCAGCAGACACAGGACAGGGGGGACCTACGAGCAGTACTTC.

The chain couples TRBV4-3 to TRBJ1-6; D is possibly TRBD1 (5 bases). Germline CDR1 LGHNA, CDR2 YSLEER. The V end was cut by 0 bases, the J end by 10 bases, with 16 bases between. The CDR3 covers 16 residues. CDR3 loop: CASSQDRPREGSPLHF. The CDR3 nucleotides read TGCGCCAGCAGCCAAGATAGGCCCAGGGAGGGATCACCCCTCCACTTT.

This chain connects TRBV7-2 to TRBJ2-1; TRBD2 matches 8 bases. The trim removed 0 bases at V and 7 bases at J, leaving 8 bases unmatched. The CDR3 runs to 16 residues. Germline V lookup: CDR1 SGHTA, CDR2 FQGNSA. Here the CDR3 DNA reads TGTGCCAGCAGCTTAGCTATAGGCGGGGGGCGGAATGAGCAGTTCTTC. Its protein product is CASSLAIGGGRNEQFF. Combining the CDR3 with reference TRBV7-2 and TRBJ2-1 gives the whole variable domain GAGVSQSPSNKVTEKGKDVELRCDPISGHTALYWYRQSLGQGLEFLIYFQGNSAPDKSGLPSDRFSAERTGGSVSTLTIQRTQQEDSAVYLCASSLAIGGGRNEQFFGPGTRLTVL.